The rows below give T cell receptor beta chains drawn from one sample of a study of OX40 agonist ivuxolimab in advanced cancers. Clones were sequenced by immunoSEQ multiplex PCR, and TCRdb holds only the in-frame ones, with some missing. The sample lists approximately 22,000 clones; approximately 86% were seen once. Sequences were derived from CD4+ or CD8+ T cells sorted from blood, sampled in a trial of the OX40 agonist ivuxolimab. These TCRs come from an adult with an advanced solid tumor such as melanoma, head and neck, liver or kidney cancer. Both conserved end residues are part of each CDR3. Fields, in order: CDR3 DNA, CDR3 protein, J gene, clone size, D gene, V gene. A D gene is named only where the DNA matches it firmly. The listing skips clone size in some rows; elsewhere it reads once, few, many or a size class.

TGCGCCAGCAGCCCAGTCCTCGGGTTCGGGAACACTGAAGCTTTCTTT,CASSPVLGFGNTEAFF,TRBJ1-1,.,.,TRBV5-1
TGTGCCAGCAGTGTGGCCGCGTATGAGCAGTTCTTC,CASSVAAYEQFF,TRBJ2-1,.,.,TRBV2
TGTGCCAGCAGCCCGGCGGACAGGGGCTCTGGAAACACCATATATTTT,CASSPADRGSGNTIYF,TRBJ1-3,.,TRBD1,TRBV11-2
TGCGCCAGCAGCCAAGATCATAGGCGGGGGGGCCGCGAGACCCAGTACTTC,CASSQDHRRGGRETQYF,TRBJ2-5,.,TRBD2,TRBV4-3
TGTGCCAGCAGCTTAGCGGGACAGGTTTTTCATGGCTACACCTTC,CASSLAGQVFHGYTF,TRBJ1-2,once,TRBD1,TRBV7-2
TGCGCCAGCAGCTCTAGCGGGGCTAGCACAGATACGCAGTATTTT,CASSSSGASTDTQYF,TRBJ2-3,.,TRBD2,TRBV5-1
TGTGCCAGCAGCTTCCGACAGGGTTCCCACAATGAGCAGTTCTTC,CASSFRQGSHNEQFF,TRBJ2-1,.,TRBD1,TRBV5-4
TGTGCCTGGAGTGTAATAGGGAGCGGGAGGGCCGAGGAGACCCAGTACTTC,CAWSVIGSGRAEETQYF,TRBJ2-5,.,TRBD2,TRBV30
.,CASSNVAGGSCGANVLTF,TRBJ2-6,.,.,TRBV21-1
TGTGCCAGCAGCTTGTTGACGAGTAGCAATCAGCCCCAGCATTTT,CASSLLTSSNQPQHF,TRBJ1-5,.,.,TRBV11-2
TGCGCCAGCAGCCAAACCGGGACAGGATTTCAAGAGACCCAGTACTTC,CASSQTGTGFQETQYF,TRBJ2-5,once,TRBD1,TRBV4-1
TGTGCCAGTAAAAGGGCAGGGTTGGACACTGAAGCTTTCTTT,CASKRAGLDTEAFF,TRBJ1-1,.,.,TRBV5-5
TGTGCCAGCAGTGTCGTCCTCGGGGGCGGCTACACCTTC,CASSVVLGGGYTF,TRBJ1-2,.,.,TRBV2
TGTGCCAGCAGCGAGGGCCTCTCGTACTACGAGCAGTACTTC,CASSEGLSYYEQYF,TRBJ2-7,.,.,TRBV9
TGCAGTGCCTCGGGTCGCCACAGAGAGTATTTT,CSASGRHREYF,TRBJ2-3,.,.,TRBV20-1
TGTGCCAGCAGCTTTAATCGGATGCGGAAAAACACCTACGAGCAGTACTTC,CASSFNRMRKNTYEQYF,TRBJ2-7,.,.,TRBV21-1
TGTGCCAGCAGGTCGGGCGGGGGTCGGGACACCGGGGAGCTGTTTTTT,CASRSGGGRDTGELFF,TRBJ2-2,once,TRBD2,TRBV7-2
TGTGCCAGCAGCTTACTTGGACAGGGGGCAGATACGCAGTATTTT,CASSLLGQGADTQYF,TRBJ2-3,.,TRBD1,TRBV7-9
TGTGCCAGCAGCTTAGTCGGGGGGACAGGGGCTTTGGGTGAGCAGTACTTC,CASSLVGGTGALGEQYF,TRBJ2-7,.,TRBD1,TRBV11-2
TGCAGCGTTGAGGGGGGACTAGCGGGAGCAGATACGCAGTATTTT,CSVEGGLAGADTQYF,TRBJ2-3,.,TRBD2,TRBV29-1
TGTGCCAGCAGCCAAGATCTGGCTAGCGGGAGGGGAGAGACCCAGTACTTC,CASSQDLASGRGETQYF,TRBJ2-5,.,TRBD2,TRBV4-2
TGTGCTAGTGGATTAAACACCATATATTTT,CASGLNTIYF,TRBJ1-3,.,.,TRBV12-5
TGTGCCAGCAGTCTGGGCTACAATGAGCAGTTCTTC,CASSLGYNEQFF,TRBJ2-1,.,.,TRBV6-1
TGTGCCAGCAGCTCGCGGGCGGCAGGGGCGGAGACCCAGTACTTC,CASSSRAAGAETQYF,TRBJ2-5,.,.,TRBV7-2
TGTGCCAGCAGCGTAGGCATCACGGCTAGCGGACACGAGCAGTACTTC,CASSVGITASGHEQYF,TRBJ2-7,.,TRBD2,TRBV9
TGTGCCACCAGCAGAGGTGTCGCCGGGACATTCAATGAAAAACTGTTTTTT,CATSRGVAGTFNEKLFF,TRBJ1-4,.,.,TRBV15
TGCGCCAGCAGCGGGGACTACCGAAACACTGAAGCTTTCTTT,CASSGDYRNTEAFF,TRBJ1-1,few,.,TRBV5-1
TGTGCCAGCCGACAGATGAACACTGAAGCTTTCTTT,CASRQMNTEAFF,TRBJ1-1,.,.,TRBV11-2
TGTGCCAGCAGTTACCTGACAGATACCGGGGAGCTGTTTTTT,CASSYLTDTGELFF,TRBJ2-2,.,.,TRBV6-5
TGTGCCAGCAGTTACTCTTCGACACCGAACACTGAAGCTTTCTTT,CASSYSSTPNTEAFF,TRBJ1-1,once,.,TRBV6-5
TGTGCCAGCCGCCTATCGGACACCGGGGAGCTGTTTTTT,CASRLSDTGELFF,TRBJ2-2,.,.,TRBV27
TGTGCCAGCTCATCCCAGGGGGGGAACACTGAAGCTTTCTTT,CASSSQGGNTEAFF,TRBJ1-1,.,TRBD1,TRBV18
TGTGCCAGCAGTGATCCGGGACTAGCGGGGGGCAGGGCAGATACGCAGTATTTT,CASSDPGLAGGRADTQYF,TRBJ2-3,medium-sized,TRBD2,TRBV25-1
TGTGCCAGCAGTTACCGCACCGGGACTGAAGCTTTCTTT,CASSYRTGTEAFF,TRBJ1-1,.,.,TRBV6-5
TGTGCCAGCAGCCGAGCCGCGACTAGCGGGAGGTGGGACATTCAGTACTTC,CASSRAATSGRWDIQYF,TRBJ2-4,.,TRBD2,TRBV9
TGTGCCAGCAGCCCCCCGTCCAGGGGAAGTGACTATGGCTACACCTTC,CASSPPSRGSDYGYTF,TRBJ1-2,.,.,TRBV12-1
TGTGCAAGTCGCTTAGGAGACAGGGTTTGGGTGAGCTCCTACGAGCAGTACTTC,CASRLGDRVWVSSYEQYF,TRBJ2-7,once,.,TRBV12-2
TGTGCTAGTGGTCCCGGGACAGGGAGGGCAGATACGCAGTATTTT,CASGPGTGRADTQYF,TRBJ2-3,.,TRBD1,TRBV12-5
TGTGCCAGCTCACCACCCAGATCGCCGGGACTAGTCCCCAATGAGCAGTTCTTC,CASSPPRSPGLVPNEQFF,TRBJ2-1,.,TRBD2,TRBV18
TGTGCCAGTAGTAGCCATTCTGAAGCTTTCTTT,CASSSHSEAFF,TRBJ1-1,.,.,TRBV19
TGTGCCTGGGACAATTTAGCGGGAGGTGGGACCCAGTACTTC,CAWDNLAGGGTQYF,TRBJ2-5,.,TRBD2,TRBV30
TGTGCCACCAGTGACAGGGTCTTTTGGGGCTACACCTTC,CATSDRVFWGYTF,TRBJ1-2,.,TRBD1,TRBV10-3
TGTGCCAGCAGCAGGGCGAGGGGCCAAGAGACCCAGTACTTC,CASSRARGQETQYF,TRBJ2-5,.,.,TRBV5-4
TGTGCCAGCAGCGCCGGAGACAGCCTCCCCTTCTACGAGCAGTACTTC,CASSAGDSLPFYEQYF,TRBJ2-7,.,.,TRBV9
TGTGCCAGCAGCTCCTTGAGGAGGCGGGGGGGCTATGGGGCCAACGTCCTGACTTTC,CASSSLRRRGGYGANVLTF,TRBJ2-6,.,TRBD2,TRBV13
TGTGCCAGTAGTATCCTACAGGGGTCTGGCAATCAGCCCCAGCATTTT,CASSILQGSGNQPQHF,TRBJ1-5,.,TRBD1,TRBV19
TGTGCCAGCAGCTTACAGGGGGCAGGCACTGAAGCTTTCTTT,CASSLQGAGTEAFF,TRBJ1-1,.,TRBD1,TRBV7-9
TGTGCCAGCAGCTTAGGCGCTCCGGGACAGGGTCGGGATACGCAGTATTTT,CASSLGAPGQGRDTQYF,TRBJ2-3,.,TRBD1,TRBV7-8
TGTGCCAGCAGCGTAGGAGGAGCTAGCACAGATACGCAGTATTTT,CASSVGGASTDTQYF,TRBJ2-3,.,.,TRBV9